One sample yielded the 15 T cell receptor beta chains listed below, sequenced in a study of blood T cell repertoires in COVID-19. Sequencing used immunoSEQ multiplex PCR; TCRdb keeps in-frame clones, though not all of them. Here the sample spans about 200,000 clones, less than 85% being singletons. The sequencing sample was made of PBMCs or T cells enriched from blood (not recorded which). The receptors derive from a man between 40 and 49 years old who had recovered from COVID-19.

The chain has TRBV10-2 and TRBJ1-1, with 7 positions matching TRBD1. This CDR3 is built from 14 residues. Germline values: CDR1 WSHSY, CDR2 SAAADI. Unmatched junction bases numbered 5, after V lost 7 bases and J lost 0 bases. The CDR3 DNA reads TGCGCCAGCAAGCAGGGGGTGATGAACACTGAAGCTTTCTTT. It encodes CASKQGVMNTEAFF.

The chain employs TRBV4-1 and TRBJ2-7; TRBD1 agrees at 9 bases. J was trimmed by 6 bases and V by 2 bases; bases with no gene match: 11. Germline CDR1 MGHRA, CDR2 YSYEKL. CDR3 length: 16 residues. The CDR3 coding sequence is TGCGCCAGCAGCCAAACCTCACAGGGGGCGCGGGTCGAGCAGTACTTC. Amino acids: CASSQTSQGARVEQYF.

This clone was observed a single time. CDR3 DNA sequence: TGTGCCAGCAGTTTACTAGCTTCTCCGTACAATGAGCAGTTCTTC. It encodes CASSLLASPYNEQFF. This chain joins TRBV27 and TRBJ2-1, with a possible D match to TRBD2 (5 bases). Trimming took 2 bases from V and 4 from J, leaving 12 bases between them. The CDR3 is made up of 15 amino acids. Germline loops: CDR1 MNHEY, CDR2 SMNVEV (reference sequence).

The chain recombines TRBV12-3 or TRBV12-4 with TRBJ1-2; D may be TRBD1 (6 bases). V lost 5 bases and J lost 4, with 11 bases in between. This CDR3 is built from 13 residues. The CDR3 reads CASSPDRSYGYTF. As DNA, the CDR3 is TGTGCCAGCAGTCCCGACAGGAGCTATGGCTACACCTTC.

The J gene is TRBJ2-7, the V gene TRBV28, with TRBD2 matching over 8 bases. Germline V gene data show CDR1 as MDHEN and CDR2 as SYDVKM. The ends lost 7 bases at V and 0 bases at J; junction bases unmatched: 2. This CDR3 has 13 amino acids. The CDR3 sequence: CASKLADSYEQYF. The CDR3 DNA sequence: TGTGCCAGCAAACTAGCGGACTCCTACGAGCAGTACTTC. Supplemented by reference TRBV28 and TRBJ2-7, the full variable domain reads DVKVTQSSRYLVKRTGEKVFLECVQDMDHENMFWYRQDPGLGLRLIYFSYDVKMKEKGDIPEGYSVSREKKERFSLILESASTNQTSMYLCASKLADSYEQYFGPGTRLTVT.

This chain connects TRBV4-1 to TRBJ2-7, with 8 bases identical to TRBD2. The V gene's germline CDR1 is MGHRA and CDR2 YSYEKL. The CDR3 covers 16 residues. V was clipped by 1 base and J by 4 bases; unmatched bases: 9. This chain's CDR3 is CASSQVGLAGKYEQYF. The CDR3 DNA is TGCGCCAGCAGCCAAGTTGGCCTAGCGGGCAAGTACGAGCAGTACTTC.

The V gene is TRBV29-1, the J gene TRBJ1-5, with TRBD1 as a possible D gene (6 bases). The V gene lost 7 bases and the J gene lost 3 bases, with 10 bases spanning the gap. Germline CDR1 SQVTM, CDR2 ANQGSEA. The CDR3 sequence is 12 residues long. The CDR3 bases are TGCAGCGCCCGGGACAACAATCAGCCCCAGCATTTT. It is translated as CSARDNNQPQHF.

The chain is built from TRBV27 and TRBJ1-6; D is unclear. CDR1 and CDR2 from the germline V gene are MNHEY and SMNVEV (reference sequence). Between the trimmed V and J ends, which lost 2 bases and 0 bases, there was a span of 14 bases. There are 18 residues in the CDR3. The CDR3 spells CASSLKDFTSSYNSPLHF. CDR3 coding DNA: TGTGCCAGCAGTTTAAAGGACTTCACGAGCTCCTATAATTCACCCCTCCACTTT.

The V call is TRBV7-6, the J call TRBJ2-5; 10 bases map to TRBD2. Germline V lookup: CDR1 SGHVS, CDR2 FNYEAQ. J was trimmed by 5 bases and V by 5 bases; bases with no gene match: 14. The CDR3 runs to 17 residues. CDR3 sequence: CASSLYPSGSQRETQYF. CDR3 DNA sequence: TGTGCCAGCAGCCTATACCCTAGCGGGAGTCAAAGGGAGACCCAGTACTTC.

The chain is built from TRBV19 and TRBJ2-1; 11 bases align to TRBD2. With 1 base clipped from V and 2 bases from J, the junction kept 7 bases outside the gene matches. Germline CDR1 reads LNHDA; CDR2 reads SQIVND (reference sequence). This CDR3 contains 18 residues. The chain's CDR3 is CASSIVLLAGATYNEQFF. In DNA, the CDR3 is TGTGCCAGTAGTATAGTTTTACTAGCGGGAGCGACCTACAATGAGCAGTTCTTC.

The chain joins TRBV28 to TRBJ2-5, with D hard to call. The CDR3 is 16 residues long. Germline loops: CDR1 MDHEN, CDR2 SYDVKM. V was trimmed by 3 bases and J by 3 bases, leaving 17 bases between them. CDR3 amino acids: CASSFWSTAEKETQYF. CDR3 coding DNA: TGTGCCAGCAGTTTTTGGTCTACGGCGGAGAAAGAGACCCAGTACTTC.

The chain links TRBV6-2 or TRBV6-3 to TRBJ2-1, with TRBD2 as a possible D gene (7 bases). Per the germline V gene, CDR1 is MNHEY and CDR2 is SVGEGT. Trimming took 5 bases from V and 4 from J, leaving 18 bases between them. The CDR3 extends over 16 amino acids. CDR3 loop: CASSSLRGRGYNEQFF. The CDR3 DNA follows: TGTGCCAGCAGTAGCCTCCGGGGGAGGGGGTACAATGAGCAGTTCTTC.

The chain has TRBV7-6 and TRBJ2-3, with 10 bases that match TRBD2. The CDR3 loop spans 14 amino acids. The V gene's germline CDR1 is SGHVS and CDR2 FNYEAQ. V lost 7 bases and J lost 6; bases outside the gene matches: 7. The CDR3 here is CASTSGRSADTQYF. The CDR3 region has the DNA TGTGCCAGCACTAGCGGGAGATCTGCCGATACGCAGTATTTT. The complete variable domain, with remaining parts taken from reference TRBV7-6 and TRBJ2-3, reads GAGVSQSPRYKVTKRGQDVALRCDPISGHVSLYWYRQALGQGPEFLTYFNYEAQQDKSGLPNDRFSAERPEGSISTLTIQRTEQRDSAMYRCASTSGRSADTQYFGPGTRLTVL.

The V call is TRBV12-3 or TRBV12-4, the J call TRBJ2-7, with D perhaps TRBD2 (5 bases). V was trimmed by 7 bases and J by 3 bases, leaving 10 bases between them. This CDR3 is 12 amino acids long. CDR3 DNA: TGTGCCAGCAAAGCGGAAGACTACGAGCAGTACTTC. It encodes CASKAEDYEQYF.

The chain recombines TRBV7-9 with TRBJ2-3, with D hard to call. Germline V lookup: CDR1 SEHNR, CDR2 FQNEAQ (reference sequence). The length of the CDR3 is 12 residues. Trimming took 5 bases from V and 5 from J, leaving 8 bases between them. Here the CDR3 reads CASSLILDTQYF. The CDR3, as DNA: TGTGCCAGCAGCCTCATACTAGATACGCAGTATTTT.